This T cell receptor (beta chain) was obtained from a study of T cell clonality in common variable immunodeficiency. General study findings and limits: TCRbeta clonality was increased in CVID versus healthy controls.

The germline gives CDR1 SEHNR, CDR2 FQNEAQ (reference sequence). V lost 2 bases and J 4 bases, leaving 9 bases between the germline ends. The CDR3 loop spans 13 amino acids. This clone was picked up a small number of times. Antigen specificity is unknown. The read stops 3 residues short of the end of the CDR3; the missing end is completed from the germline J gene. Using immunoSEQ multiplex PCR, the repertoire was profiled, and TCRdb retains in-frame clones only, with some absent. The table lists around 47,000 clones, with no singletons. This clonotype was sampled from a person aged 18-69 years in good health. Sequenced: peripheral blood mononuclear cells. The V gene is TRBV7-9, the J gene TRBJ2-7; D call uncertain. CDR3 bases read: TGTGCCAGCAGCTTACTGGCAGAGTACGAG. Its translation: CASSLLAEYE. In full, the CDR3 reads CASSLLAEYEQYF.